The text below deals with one T cell receptor beta chain. These data come from a study of OX40 agonist ivuxolimab in advanced cancers. Looking at the study overall: Every 2 weeks, patients got intravenous ivuxolimab at one of six dose levels (0.01-10 mg/kg). One patient with hepatocellular carcinoma and two with cutaneous melanoma, three in all, had partial responses.

From germline, CDR1 is SQVTM and CDR2 ANQGSEA. The CDR3 totals 13 residues. J gave up 6 bases and V 1 base, and 5 bases lay outside the gene matches. Profiling relied on immunoSEQ multiplex PCR, and the TCRdb table lists in-frame clones only, not all of them. The top ten hold over 4.5% of the sample, which has roughly 97,000 clones, around 85% seen once. This TCR was recovered from an adult with an advanced solid tumor such as melanoma, head and neck, liver or kidney cancer. The chain joins TRBV29-1 to TRBJ2-7; 8 bases match TRBD2. The specimen was CD4+ or CD8+ T cells sorted from blood, collected in a trial of the OX40 agonist ivuxolimab. Written as DNA, the CDR3 is TGCAGCGTTGAAGGCCGGGAGGGCCCCGAGCAGTACTTC. It encodes CSVEGREGPEQYF.